Below, 20 T cell receptor beta chains from the same sample are listed, as sequenced in a study of blood T cells in healthy people across ages. With a J-beta primer mix and a sample-barcoded 5' primer, a second PCR ran about 7 to 12 cycles. TCRdb independently ran MiXCR on the 5' RACE reads; one entry per CDR3 protein. The sample includes approximately 1,100,000 distinct CDR3 sequences, 35% to 55% seen only once; the top ten take about 20%. Sequencing input: blood. The receptors derive from an older woman in good health.

Remarks on this clonotype: Compared with germline, one end of the junction differs, possibly owing to a read error. The chain recombines TRBV12-3 or TRBV12-4 with TRBJ2-1; tentatively, D is TRBD1 (6 bases). The CDR3 totals 13 residues. CDR3 in amino acids: CACSLPGVNEQFF. The CDR3 bases are TGTGCCTGCAGTTTACCAGGGGTCAATGAGCAGTTCTTC.

The chain has TRBV11-2 and TRBJ2-5, with TRBD2 identical over 13 bases. CDR3 size: 17 residues. Germline-derived CDR1 and CDR2 are SGHAT and FQNNGV. V gave up 0 bases and J gave up 5 bases; unmatched junction bases: 6. CDR3 protein: CASSLDLEGLAGETQYF. The CDR3 DNA reads as TGTGCCAGCAGCTTAGATCTGGAGGGACTAGCGGGGGAGACCCAGTACTTC.

The chain joins TRBV9 to TRBJ2-5, with 14 bases aligning to TRBD2. This CDR3 spans 16 amino acids. The germline V gene encodes CDR1 SGDLS and CDR2 YYNGEE. With 4 bases clipped from V and 11 bases from J, the junction kept 13 bases outside the gene matches. CDR3: CASSPRGLAGGDEQYF. For the CDR3, the DNA is TGTGCCAGCAGCCCTAGAGGACTAGCGGGAGGTGATGAGCAGTACTTC.

The chain uses TRBV10-3 and TRBJ2-7; D uncertain. Per germline, CDR1 ENHRY and CDR2 SYGVKD. CDR3 length equals 11 residues. V was pared by 2 bases and J by 6 bases, with 5 bases between. CDR3 coding DNA: TGTGCCATCAGTGAGACTACCGAGCAGTACTTC. Its translation: CAISETTEQYF.

The chain combines TRBV12-3 or TRBV12-4 with TRBJ2-2; D unclear. The CDR3 spans 16 residues. V was cut by 6 bases and J by 2 bases, with 16 bases left in between. The CDR3 coding sequence is TGTGCCAGCAGAAGATTCAGGACCTTTAACACCGGGGAGCTGTTTTTT. It encodes CASRRFRTFNTGELFF.

In its sample, this clonotype was seen many times. The chain combines TRBV7-2 with TRBJ2-1; possible D gene TRBD2, 6 bases. Trimming left V 0 bases short and J 6 bases short, with 9 bases between. Germline CDR1 SGHTA, CDR2 FQGNSA. The CDR3 is 14 residues long. The CDR3 DNA follows: TGTGCCAGCAGCTTAGCCCGGGAGAGCAATGAGCAGTTCTTC. Amino acid sequence: CASSLARESNEQFF.

The chain employs TRBV2 and TRBJ2-7; 7 bases are a match to TRBD2. Unmatched junction bases numbered 10, after V lost 6 bases and J lost 5 bases. Germline assignment: CDR1 SNHLY and CDR2 FYNNEI. The length of the CDR3 is 14 residues. DNA for the CDR3: TGTGCCAGCAGGGCGAGCGGGACTCCAAACGAGCAGTACTTC. Protein: CASRASGTPNEQYF.

The CDR3 nucleotides are TGTGCCAGCACCCCCGAACCAGATACGCAGTATTTT. Translation: CASTPEPDTQYF. The chain employs TRBV21-1 and TRBJ2-3; the listed D gene, TRBD1, was not tested against the DNA. TRBV21-1 is a pseudogene locus. The CDR3 consists of 12 residues.

The sample holds a few counts of this clonotype. This rearrangement joins TRBV7-9 to TRBJ1-2, with TRBD1 matching over 9 bases. The CDR3 runs to 14 residues. CDR1 is SEHNR and CDR2 is FQNEAQ in the germline V gene (reference sequence). Trimming at V came to 5 bases and at J to 2 bases, leaving 3 bases not matched to a gene. CDR3 protein: CASSNGQGNYGYTF. CDR3 DNA: TGTGCCAGCAGCAACGGACAGGGGAACTATGGCTACACCTTC.

The chain has TRBV20-1 and TRBJ2-1; D possibly corresponds to TRBD2 (5 bases). V was cut by 6 bases and J by 6 bases, with 21 bases left in between. Germline lookup yields CDR1 DFQATT and CDR2 SNEGSKA (reference sequence). This CDR3 contains 15 residues. CDR3 in amino acids: CSATIPSGYGNEQFF. The CDR3 region has the DNA TGCAGTGCCACGATTCCGTCGGGGTATGGCAATGAGCAGTTCTTC.

The chain joins TRBV28 to TRBJ2-2; TRBD1 agrees at 10 bases. Germline assignment: CDR1 MDHEN and CDR2 SYDVKM. The CDR3 runs 15 residues. J lost 6 bases, V lost 6 bases, and 7 bases had no gene match. The CDR3 region is CASRPDRGHAGELFF. The CDR3 bases are TGTGCCAGCAGACCTGACAGGGGGCATGCCGGGGAGCTGTTTTTT.

This chain uses TRBV9 with TRBJ1-2, with TRBD1 as a possible D gene (5 bases). Germline lookup yields CDR1 SGDLS and CDR2 YYNGEE. Trimming removed 0 bases at V and 5 bases at J, with 11 bases between. This CDR3 region has 14 residues. CDR3 in DNA: TGTGCCAGCAGCGTAGAGGACACTCCGTATGGCTACACCTTC. It encodes CASSVEDTPYGYTF.

This clonotype was detected once. J is TRBJ2-2 and V is TRBV20-1; possibly TRBD1 for D (5 bases). CDR1 and CDR2 from the germline V gene are DFQATT and SNEGSKA (reference sequence). This CDR3 is built from 14 residues. Trimming pared 5 bases from V and 2 bases from J, leaving 12 bases between. The CDR3 nucleotides read TGCAGTGCTCCCGACAGTTTAAACACCGGGGAGCTGTTTTTT. Translating gives CSAPDSLNTGELFF.

V usage is TRBV5-1 and J usage is TRBJ2-7; 12 bases fit TRBD2. The CDR3 covers 15 residues. Per the germline V gene, CDR1 is SGHRS and CDR2 is YFSETQ. Trimming removed 0 bases from V and 5 bases from J; junction bases left unmatched: 3. As DNA, the CDR3 is TGCGCCAGCAGCTTGGGGCCTAGCGGGAGGGACGAGCAGTACTTC. It codes for CASSLGPSGRDEQYF.

The rearrangement joins TRBV5-6 to TRBJ2-4; D gene unclear. The end of the DNA is better explained by TRBJ2-5, so the J call may be wrong. Germline V gene sequence: CDR1 SGHDT, CDR2 YYEEEE. The CDR3 runs 12 residues. The CDR3 DNA reads TGTGCCAGCAGCTTTTGGTCGGGGACCCAGTACTTC. Protein: CASSFWSGTQYF.

The chain carries TRBV29-1 and TRBJ2-3, with D unclear. CDR1 is SQVTM, CDR2 ANQGSEA, per germline. The ends were cut back, 0 bases at V and 0 bases at J, with 13 bases in the middle. The CDR3 has 16 residues. Here the CDR3 DNA reads TGCAGCGTTGAAGATCGGCGCAGGTGGAGCACAGATACGCAGTATTTT. It specifies CSVEDRRRWSTDTQYF.

CDR3 nucleotides: TGTGCCAGCAGCTTAGCGCCCGAGATGCGTGGTGATACGCAGTATTTT. This encodes CASSLAPEMRGDTQYF. The V gene is TRBV7-8, the J gene TRBJ2-3; D remains ambiguous. Germline-derived CDR1 and CDR2 are SGHVS and FQNEAQ. With 0 bases removed from V and 6 bases from J, the gap between germline ends came to 16 bases. This CDR3 comprises 16 residues.

This clonotype was observed at least ten times. The CDR3 sequence is CSVGLSEKLFF. CDR3 coding DNA: TGCAGCGTAGGACTTTCAGAAAAACTGTTTTTT. V is TRBV29-1 and J is TRBJ1-4; D is unresolved. Germline CDR1 is SQVTM and CDR2 is ANQGSEA. The CDR3 runs to 11 residues. V dropped 6 bases and J dropped 8 bases, with 10 bases sitting between them.

The rearrangement uses TRBV12-3 or TRBV12-4 and TRBJ2-2, with D possibly matching TRBD2 (8 bases). This CDR3 contains 19 residues. Trimming left V 6 bases short and J 6 bases short, with 29 bases between. CDR3 residues: CASSQPDRAVAGSPGELFF. The CDR3 DNA reads TGTGCCAGCAGCCAACCTGACAGGGCGGTAGCGGGATCCCCCGGGGAGCTGTTTTTT.

The CDR3 sequence is CATKRVQREGCEQYF. The CDR3 DNA sequence: TGTGCCACCAAAAGGGTCCAGCGGGAGGGCTGTGAGCAGTACTTC. The V gene is TRBV24-1, the J gene TRBJ2-7, with 10 bases identical to TRBD2. The CDR3 extends over 15 amino acids. The V segment lost 8 bases and the J segment 7 bases; nucleotides outside the gene matches: 13. Germline lookup yields CDR1 KGHDR and CDR2 SFDVKD.